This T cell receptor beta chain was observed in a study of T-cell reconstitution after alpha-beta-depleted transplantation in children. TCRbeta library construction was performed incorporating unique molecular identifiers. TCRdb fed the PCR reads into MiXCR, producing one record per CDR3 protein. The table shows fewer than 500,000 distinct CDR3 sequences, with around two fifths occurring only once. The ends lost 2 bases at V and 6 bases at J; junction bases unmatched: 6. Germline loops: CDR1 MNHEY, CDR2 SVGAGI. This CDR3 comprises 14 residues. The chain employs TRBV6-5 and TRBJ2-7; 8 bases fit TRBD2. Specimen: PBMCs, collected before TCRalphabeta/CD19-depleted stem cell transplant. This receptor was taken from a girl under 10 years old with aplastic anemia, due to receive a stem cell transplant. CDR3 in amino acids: CASSYTGGPGEQYF. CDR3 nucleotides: TGTGCCAGCAGTTACACGGGAGGGCCAGGCGAGCAGTACTTC.